The 11 T cell receptor beta chains listed next were all sequenced from one sample in a study of cytomegalovirus exposure and HLA in healthy donors. Use of 60 Vbeta and 13 Jbeta primers characterized the PCR. The repertoire was sequenced with immunoSEQ multiplex PCR; TCRdb's copy has only in-frame clones and lacks some. This table holds about 130,000 clones, more than 60% found once. The specimen was PBMCs. All receptors come from a woman aged 35 to 49 in good health and CMV-seronegative.

The chain links TRBV5-1 to TRBJ1-5; 8 positions agree with TRBD1. CDR1 SGHRS and CDR2 YFSETQ come from the germline V gene. With V trimmed by 0 bases and J by 8 bases, 7 bases remained unmatched. The CDR3 runs 15 residues. The CDR3 region is CASSLGTGYLEPQHF. For the CDR3, the DNA is TGCGCCAGCAGCTTGGGGACAGGGTATTTGGAGCCCCAGCATTTT. Variable domain in full (rest from reference TRBV5-1 and TRBJ1-5): KAGVTQTPRYLIKTRGQQVTLSCSPISGHRSVSWYQQTPGQGLQFLFEYFSETQRNKGNFPGRFSGRQFSNSRSEMNVSTLELGDSALYLCASSLGTGYLEPQHFGDGTRLSIL.

The V call is TRBV19, the J call TRBJ1-3, with D possibly being TRBD1 (5 bases). V shed 6 bases and J shed 0 bases, with 12 bases lying between them. The CDR3 has 15 amino acids. Looked up from germline, CDR1 is LNHDA and CDR2 is SQIVND (reference sequence). Here the CDR3 reads CASSHIQGSGNTIYF. CDR3 in DNA: TGTGCCAGTAGCCACATCCAGGGCTCTGGAAACACCATATATTTT.

DNA of the CDR3: TGTGCCAGCAGTTTTCCACAGGCGTACAATCAGCCCCAGCATTTT. As protein: CASSFPQAYNQPQHF. The chain recombines TRBV28 with TRBJ1-5, with a weak D call TRBD1 (5 bases). The V gene's germline CDR1 is MDHEN and CDR2 SYDVKM. The CDR3 is made up of 15 amino acids. Deletions cut 3 bases from V and 3 bases from J, with 12 bases between.

V gene TRBV9 combines with J gene TRBJ2-2; TRBD2 agrees at 9 bases. Germline trimming cut 3 bases from V and 7 bases from J; bases unmatched to any gene: 7. The CDR3 is 15 amino acids. Looked up from germline, CDR1 is SGDLS and CDR2 is YYNGEE. The CDR3 region has the DNA TGTGCCAGCAGCGAGGGGCGGGGGGGGGTCGGGGAGCTGTTTTTT. This encodes CASSEGRGGVGELFF. Variable domain in full (rest from reference TRBV9 and TRBJ2-2): DSGVTQTPKHLITATGQRVTLRCSPRSGDLSVYWYQQSLDQGLQFLIQYYNGEERAKGNILERFSAQQFPDLHSELNLSSLELGDSALYFCASSEGRGGVGELFFGEGSRLTVL.

CDR3 in amino acids: CASSEVEGRGEKLFF. The CDR3, as DNA: TGTGCCAGCAGTGAAGTGGAGGGGCGGGGTGAAAAACTGTTTTTT. This sequence joins TRBV6-1 and TRBJ1-4; weak D call: TRBD1 (5 bases). The CDR3 covers 15 residues. V was shortened by 1 base and J by 7 bases, with 13 bases between the two germline ends. The germline V gene has CDR1 MNHNS and CDR2 SASEGT.

This clone was observed a few times. This chain links TRBV19 with TRBJ1-1; D not certain. V was cut by 5 bases and J by 11 bases, with 9 bases left in between. Germline values: CDR1 LNHDA, CDR2 SQIVND (reference sequence). The CDR3 contains 10 residues. The CDR3 coding sequence is TGTGCCAGTAGTGGAGGAGTGGCTTTCTTT. This encodes CASSGGVAFF.

The chain carries TRBV5-6 and TRBJ2-3; weak D call: TRBD1 (6 bases). Per the germline V gene, CDR1 is SGHDT and CDR2 is YYEEEE. The CDR3 length is 13 residues. The V end lost 5 bases, the J end lost 5 bases, and 12 bases lay between the germline ends. The CDR3 bases are TGTGCCAGCAGTCAGAGCAGGGGAGATACGCAGTATTTT. Protein product: CASSQSRGDTQYF. The whole variable domain, remainder taken from reference TRBV5-6 and TRBJ2-3, is DAGVTQSPTHLIKTRGQQVTLRCSPKSGHDTVSWYQQALGQGPQFIFQYYEEEERQRGNFPDRFSGHQFPNYSSELNVNALLLGDSALYLCASSQSRGDTQYFGPGTRLTVL.

V is TRBV5-6 and J is TRBJ1-1; TRBD1 might be the D (5 bases). The CDR3 runs to 14 residues. Per germline, CDR1 SGHDT and CDR2 YYEEEE. The V and J ends lost 0 bases and 1 base respectively, with 7 bases between them. CDR3 DNA: TGTGCCAGCAGCTTGGGCAGGGAGAACACTGAAGCTTTCTTT. Translated: CASSLGRENTEAFF.

V is TRBV7-8 and J is TRBJ1-2; D unclear. Germline V gives CDR1 SGHVS, CDR2 FQNEAQ. There are 13 residues in the CDR3. The V end lost 1 base, the J end lost 6 bases, and 9 bases lay between the germline ends. CDR3 nucleotide sequence: TGTGCCAGCAGCTTAGTATCACAGCATGGCTACACCTTC. It specifies CASSLVSQHGYTF.

This clone was observed a handful of times. This chain uses TRBV5-5 with TRBJ1-5, with 9 bases fitting TRBD1. The CDR3 spans 15 residues. Germline V gene sequence: CDR1 SGHKS, CDR2 YYEKEE (reference sequence). V shed 4 bases, J shed 0 bases, and the junction held 2 bases outside the gene matches. CDR3 nucleotides: TGTGCCAGCAGCCGGACAGGGGATAGCAATCAGCCCCAGCATTTT. Translating it yields CASSRTGDSNQPQHF.

This chain joins TRBV10-3 and TRBJ1-2, with 8 bases lining up with TRBD1. The germline V gene has CDR1 ENHRY and CDR2 SYGVKD. The V segment lost 4 bases and the J segment 4 bases; nucleotides outside the gene matches: 11. The CDR3 has 16 amino acids. CDR3 sequence (DNA): TGTGCCATCAGTGCTGTGGCAGGGGGCCTTATCTATGGCTACACCTTC. Protein: CAISAVAGGLIYGYTF.